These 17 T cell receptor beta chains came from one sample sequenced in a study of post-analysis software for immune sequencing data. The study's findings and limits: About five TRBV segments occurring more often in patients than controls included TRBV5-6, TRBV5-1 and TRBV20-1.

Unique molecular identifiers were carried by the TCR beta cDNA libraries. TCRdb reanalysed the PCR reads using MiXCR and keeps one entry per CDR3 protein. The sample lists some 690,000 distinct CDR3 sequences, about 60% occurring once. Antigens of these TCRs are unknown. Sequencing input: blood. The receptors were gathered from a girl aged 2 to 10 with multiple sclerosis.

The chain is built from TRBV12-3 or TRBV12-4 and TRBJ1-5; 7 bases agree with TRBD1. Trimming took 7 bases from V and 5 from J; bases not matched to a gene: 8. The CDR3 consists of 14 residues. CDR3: CASTLRGQDQPQHF. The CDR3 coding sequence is TGTGCCAGCACCCTGAGGGGGCAGGATCAGCCCCAGCATTTT.

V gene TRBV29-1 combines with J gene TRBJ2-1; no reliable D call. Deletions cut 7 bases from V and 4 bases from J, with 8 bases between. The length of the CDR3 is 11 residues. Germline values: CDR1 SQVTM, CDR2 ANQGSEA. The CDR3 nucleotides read TGCAGCGCCTTCCGATACAATGAGCAGTTCTTC. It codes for CSAFRYNEQFF.

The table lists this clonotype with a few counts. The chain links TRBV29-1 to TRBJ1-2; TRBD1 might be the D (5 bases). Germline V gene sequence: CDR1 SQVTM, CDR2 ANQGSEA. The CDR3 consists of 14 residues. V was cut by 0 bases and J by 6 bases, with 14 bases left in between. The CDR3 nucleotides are TGCAGCGTTGAAGAGGATTGGGGCCGGAATGGCTACACCTTC. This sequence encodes CSVEEDWGRNGYTF. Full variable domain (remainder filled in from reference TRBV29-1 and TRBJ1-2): SAVISQKPSRDICQRGTSLTIQCQVDSQVTMMFWYRQQPGQSLTLIATANQGSEATYESGFVIDKFPISRPNLTFSTLTVSNMSPEDSSIYLCSVEEDWGRNGYTFGSGTRLTVV.

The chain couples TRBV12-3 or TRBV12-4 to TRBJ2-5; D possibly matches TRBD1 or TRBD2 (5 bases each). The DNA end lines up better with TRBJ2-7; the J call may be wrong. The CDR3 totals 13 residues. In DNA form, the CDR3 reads TGTGCCAGCAGCGCCAGGGACCGGTACGAGCAGTACTTC. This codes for CASSARDRYEQYF.

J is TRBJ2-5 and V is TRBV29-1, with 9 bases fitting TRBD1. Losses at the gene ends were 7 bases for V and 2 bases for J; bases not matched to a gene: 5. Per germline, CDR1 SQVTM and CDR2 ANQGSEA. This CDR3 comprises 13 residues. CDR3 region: CSGTGDLQETQYF. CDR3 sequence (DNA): TGCAGCGGGACAGGGGACTTACAAGAGACCCAGTACTTC.

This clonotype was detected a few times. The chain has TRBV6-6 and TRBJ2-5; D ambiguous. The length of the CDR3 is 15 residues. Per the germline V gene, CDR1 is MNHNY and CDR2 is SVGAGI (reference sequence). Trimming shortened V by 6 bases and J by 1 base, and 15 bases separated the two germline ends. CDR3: CASSTTMVPQETQYF. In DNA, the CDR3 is TGTGCCAGCAGCACCACGATGGTTCCCCAAGAGACCCAGTACTTC.

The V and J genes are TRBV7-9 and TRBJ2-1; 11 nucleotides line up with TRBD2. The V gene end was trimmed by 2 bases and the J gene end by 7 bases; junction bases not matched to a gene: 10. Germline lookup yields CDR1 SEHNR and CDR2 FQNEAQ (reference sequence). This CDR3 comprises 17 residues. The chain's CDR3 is CASSLLTSGSVENEQFF. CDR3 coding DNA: TGTGCCAGCAGCTTACTTACTAGCGGGAGTGTTGAGAATGAGCAGTTCTTC.

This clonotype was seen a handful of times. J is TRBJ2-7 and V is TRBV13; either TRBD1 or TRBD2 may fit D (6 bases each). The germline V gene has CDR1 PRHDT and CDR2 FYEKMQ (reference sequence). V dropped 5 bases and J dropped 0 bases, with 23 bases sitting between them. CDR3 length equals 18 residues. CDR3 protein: CASSAYFPFGGPSYEQYF. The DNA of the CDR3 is TGTGCCAGCAGCGCCTACTTCCCTTTTGGGGGGCCCTCCTACGAGCAGTACTTC.

In nucleotides, the CDR3 is TGCGCCAGCGCACGGCAGGGCACAGATACGCAGTATTTT. This translates into CASARQGTDTQYF. The chain couples TRBV5-1 to TRBJ2-3; D gene ambiguous. The CDR3 is 13 amino acids. Trimming pared 7 bases from V and 1 base from J, leaving 10 bases between. Looked up from germline, CDR1 is SGHRS and CDR2 is YFSETQ.

CDR3 protein: CSASWTGKNIQYF. The CDR3, as DNA: TGCAGTGCTAGTTGGACAGGGAAAAACATTCAGTACTTC. The chain carries TRBV20-1 and TRBJ2-4; 8 positions match TRBD1. The CDR3 consists of 13 residues. The V segment lost 3 bases and the J segment 4 bases; nucleotides outside the gene matches: 2. The germline V gene encodes CDR1 DFQATT and CDR2 SNEGSKA (reference sequence).

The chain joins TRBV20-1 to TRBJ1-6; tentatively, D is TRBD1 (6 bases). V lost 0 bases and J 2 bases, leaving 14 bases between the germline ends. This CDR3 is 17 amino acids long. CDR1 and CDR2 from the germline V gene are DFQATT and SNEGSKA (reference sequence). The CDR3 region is CSARDWPQGPYNSPLHF. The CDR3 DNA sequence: TGCAGTGCTAGAGATTGGCCCCAGGGGCCCTATAATTCACCCCTCCACTTT.

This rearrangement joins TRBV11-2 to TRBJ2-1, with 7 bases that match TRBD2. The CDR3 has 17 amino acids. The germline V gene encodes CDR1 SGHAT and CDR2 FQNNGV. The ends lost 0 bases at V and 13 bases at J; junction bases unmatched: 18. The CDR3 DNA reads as TGTGCCAGCAGCTTAGATCGATGGGGTGGAGGGACTAAGAGACAGTTCTTC. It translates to CASSLDRWGGGTKRQFF.

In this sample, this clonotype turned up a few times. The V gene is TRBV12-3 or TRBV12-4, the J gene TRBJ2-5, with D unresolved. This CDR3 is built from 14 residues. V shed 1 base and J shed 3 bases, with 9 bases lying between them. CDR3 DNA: TGTGCCAGCAGTTTAGTTCTCGCGGAAGAGACCCAGTACTTC. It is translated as CASSLVLAEETQYF.

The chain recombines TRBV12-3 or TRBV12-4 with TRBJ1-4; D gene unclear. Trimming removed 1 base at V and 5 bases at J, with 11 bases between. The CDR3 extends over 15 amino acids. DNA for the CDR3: TGTGCCAGCAGTTTAGGGGGATTCGGAAATGAAAAACTGTTTTTT. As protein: CASSLGGFGNEKLFF.

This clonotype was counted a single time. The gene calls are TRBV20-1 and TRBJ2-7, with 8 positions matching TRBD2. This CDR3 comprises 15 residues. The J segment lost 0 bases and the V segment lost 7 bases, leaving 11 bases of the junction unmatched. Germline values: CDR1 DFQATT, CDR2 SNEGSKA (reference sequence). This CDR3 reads CSVESSGISSYEQYF. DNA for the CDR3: TGCAGTGTTGAGAGTAGCGGGATAAGCTCCTACGAGCAGTACTTC.

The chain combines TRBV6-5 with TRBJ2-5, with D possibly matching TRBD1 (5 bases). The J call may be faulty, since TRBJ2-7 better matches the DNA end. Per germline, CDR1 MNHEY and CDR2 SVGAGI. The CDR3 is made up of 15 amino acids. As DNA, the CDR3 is TGTGCCAGCAGTTACAAGGCAGGGCGATGGTACGAGCAGTACTTC. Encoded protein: CASSYKAGRWYEQYF.

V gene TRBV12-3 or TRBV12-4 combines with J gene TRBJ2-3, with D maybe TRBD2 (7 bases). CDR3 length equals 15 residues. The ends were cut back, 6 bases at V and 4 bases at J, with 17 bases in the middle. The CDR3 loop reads CASRGGGSTADTQYF. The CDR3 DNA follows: TGTGCCAGCAGGGGGGGCGGGAGTACCGCAGATACGCAGTATTTT.